A selection of T cell receptor beta chains follows, all from one sample in a study of CD8 T cells in ankylosing spondylitis. TCRdb fed the 5' RACE reads into MiXCR, producing one record per CDR3 protein. This table holds 160,000 or so distinct CDR3 sequences, 9.8% found once. Material for sequencing was blood, either unsorted or a sorted T cell fraction (not recorded which). These receptor sequences come from a female donor with ankylosing spondylitis or in good health (not recorded which). Both conserved end residues are part of each CDR3. D genes are given only for firm matches. Clone size is not always given. Where it is, it says once, few, many or a class for expanded clones.

V gene	CDR3 length	J gene	clone size	D gene	CDR3 protein	CDR3 DNA
TRBV11-2	14	TRBJ2-3	many	NA	CASSLWTDQNTQYF	TGTGCCAGCAGCCTATGGACTGATCAAAATACGCAGTATTTT
TRBV4-1	15	TRBJ1-5	NA	NA	CASSQDSRPNQPQHF	TGCGCCAGCAGCCAAGATTCCAGACCCAATCAGCCCCAGCATTTT
TRBV2	10	TRBJ2-3	many	NA	CASVTDTQYF	TGTGCCAGCGTAACAGATACGCAGTATTTT
TRBV9	13	TRBJ2-7	many	NA	CASSAGDSYEQYF	TGTGCCAGCAGCGCGGGGGACAGCTACGAGCAGTACTTC
TRBV27	12	TRBJ2-7	few	NA	CASSPGLPRKYF	TGTGCCAGCAGTCCCGGGCTACCAAGGAAGTACTTC
TRBV23-1	16	TRBJ2-1	NA	NA	CASSQSVPPPYNEQFF	TGCGCCAGCAGTCAATCGGTACCCCCCCCCTACAATGAGCAGTTCTTC
TRBV20-1	17	TRBJ2-7	many	NA	CSARDRNPPTSSYEQYF	TGCAGTGCTAGAGATCGAAACCCCCCCACCAGCTCCTACGAGCAGTACTTC
TRBV7-2	13	TRBJ2-7	NA	NA	CASSLGLPLEQYF	TGTGCCAGCAGCTTGGGACTCCCCCTGGAGCAGTACTTC
TRBV12-3/TRBV12-4	16	TRBJ2-1	few	NA	CASRPSTSYTYNEQFF	TGTGCCAGCAGACCCTCGACTAGTTACACCTACAATGAGCAGTTCTTC
TRBV11-1	18	TRBJ2-1	many	NA	CASSLAGDSPSSYNEQFF	TGTGCCAGCAGCTTAGCGGGGGACTCTCCAAGCTCCTACAATGAGCAGTTCTTC
TRBV7-8	16	TRBJ2-3	NA	TRBD2	CASSQLAGLSTDTQYF	TGTGCCAGCAGCCAATTAGCGGGACTTAGCACAGATACGCAGTATTTT
TRBV4-3	14	TRBJ2-1	many	NA	CASSRRVVGNEQFF	TGCGCCAGCAGCCGCCGGGTGGTGGGCAATGAGCAGTTCTTC
TRBV10-3	13	TRBJ2-1	NA	NA	CAINETPEYEQFF	TGTGCCATCAACGAGACCCCGGAATATGAGCAGTTCTTC
TRBV28	14	TRBJ2-7	few	NA	CASSSPPLGDEQYF	TGTGCCAGCAGTTCCCCCCCCTTGGGGGACGAGCAGTACTTC
TRBV10-3	13	TRBJ1-2	few	NA	CAIRGPINYGYTF	TGTGCCATCAGAGGGCCGATTAACTATGGCTACACCTTC
TRBV7-9	15	TRBJ2-3	many	NA	CASSSPPPGIDTQYF	TGTGCCAGCAGCTCCCCTCCCCCGGGAATAGATACGCAGTATTTT
TRBV6-5	16	TRBJ2-7	NA	TRBD1	CASSYSARGLVYEQYF	TGTGCCAGCAGTTACTCCGCCAGGGGGCTGGTCTACGAGCAGTACTTC
TRBV10-2	15	TRBJ2-1	few	TRBD2	CASRSSGRALNEQFF	TGCGCCAGCAGAAGTAGCGGGAGGGCCCTGAATGAGCAGTTCTTC
TRBV20-1	15	TRBJ2-3	NA	NA	CSARDGEWSTDTQYF	TGCAGTGCTAGAGATGGGGAGTGGAGTACAGATACGCAGTATTTT
TRBV9	13	TRBJ1-4	NA	NA	CASSVGGRKELFF	TGTGCCAGCAGCGTAGGAGGTCGGAAAGAACTGTTTTTT
TRBV7-6	16	TRBJ2-1	NA	NA	CASSPSPEGSYNEQFF	TGTGCCAGCAGCCCCTCCCCGGAGGGGTCCTACAATGAGCAGTTCTTC
TRBV27	13	TRBJ2-1	few	NA	CASSPRRANEQFF	TGTGCCAGCAGTCCGCGCAGGGCGAATGAGCAGTTCTTC
TRBV13	15	TRBJ2-1	few	TRBD1	CASTVFGTGGDEQFF	TGTGCCAGCACCGTCTTTGGGACAGGGGGAGATGAGCAGTTCTTC
TRBV7-9	14	TRBJ2-5	NA	TRBD1	CASSSSTGLETQYF	TGTGCCAGCAGCTCCTCGACAGGGTTGGAGACCCAGTACTTC
TRBV18	13	TRBJ2-3	NA	NA	CASSSWSTDTQYF	TGTGCCAGCTCCTCCTGGAGCACAGATACGCAGTATTTT
TRBV29-1	14	TRBJ2-2	many	NA	CSVVMDGNTGELFF	TGCAGCGTCGTAATGGACGGGAACACCGGGGAGCTGTTTTTT
TRBV28	13	TRBJ2-5	few	NA	CASTWGRKETQYF	TGTGCCAGCACCTGGGGCAGAAAAGAGACCCAGTACTTC
TRBV15	15	TRBJ1-5	NA	NA	CATSRDRLSNQPQHF	TGTGCCACCAGCAGAGATCGACTGAGTAATCAGCCCCAGCATTTT
TRBV3-1	13	TRBJ1-1	NA	NA	CASSRSHFTEAFF	TGTGCCAGCAGCCGCTCACACTTCACTGAAGCTTTCTTT
TRBV14	20	TRBJ2-1	NA	TRBD2	CASSPGLAGGPYRSRNEQFF	TGTGCCAGCAGCCCCGGACTAGCGGGAGGGCCTTATCGTTCGCGGAATGAGCAGTTCTTC
TRBV6-2/TRBV6-3	10	TRBJ1-6	NA	NA	CASSYSPLHF	TGTGCCAGCAGTTATTCACCCCTCCACTTT
TRBV7-8	15	TRBJ2-5	NA	NA	CASSSQQGPSKTQYF	TGTGCCAGCAGCAGCCAACAGGGCCCCTCAAAGACCCAGTACTTC
TRBV28	13	TRBJ2-7	NA	TRBD1	CASRKTGGYEQYF	TGTGCCAGCAGGAAAACAGGGGGCTACGAGCAGTACTTC
TRBV4-3	20	TRBJ2-3	NA	TRBD2	CASSQDTSGKTRELTDTQYF	TGCGCCAGCAGCCAAGATACCAGCGGGAAGACTCGTGAGTTAACAGATACGCAGTATTTT
TRBV7-2	14	TRBJ2-3	NA	NA	CASSSTSGPDTQYF	NA
TRBV9	16	TRBJ2-1	NA	NA	CASSASGNLFSDEQFF	TGTGCCAGCAGCGCCTCGGGAAATCTATTTAGCGATGAGCAGTTCTTC
TRBV10-3	14	TRBJ2-7	many	TRBD1	CAISEPGQGDEQYF	TGTGCCATCAGTGAGCCAGGACAGGGTGACGAGCAGTACTTC
TRBV28	13	TRBJ2-1	few	TRBD2	CASNGGRADEQFF	TGTGCCAGCAACGGCGGGAGGGCCGATGAGCAGTTCTTC
TRBV6-1	18	TRBJ2-1	few	TRBD2	CASSPEPGLAGVRDEQFF	TGTGCCAGCAGCCCCGAACCCGGACTAGCGGGAGTTCGGGATGAGCAGTTCTTC
TRBV15	14	TRBJ2-7	few	NA	CATSPSQKGYEQYF	TGTGCCACCAGCCCCTCACAGAAGGGCTACGAGCAGTACTTC
TRBV6-1	13	TRBJ2-7	NA	NA	CASGNGRVYEQYF	TGTGCCAGCGGGAATGGACGGGTCTACGAGCAGTACTTC
TRBV7-9	16	TRBJ2-1	few	TRBD2	CASSPLAGVPDNEQFF	TGTGCCAGCAGCCCGCTAGCGGGAGTCCCGGACAATGAGCAGTTCTTC
TRBV19	11	TRBJ1-5	NA	NA	CASSMGKAQHF	TGTGCCAGTAGTATGGGTAAGGCCCAGCATTTT
TRBV7-9	15	TRBJ2-7	many	TRBD1	CASSSSGQGDGGQYF	TGTGCCAGCAGCTCCTCGGGACAGGGGGATGGCGGGCAGTACTTC
TRBV5-1	16	TRBJ2-1	many	TRBD2	CASTETSASSYNEQFF	TGCGCCAGCACCGAGACTAGCGCCAGCTCCTACAATGAGCAGTTCTTC
TRBV27	15	TRBJ2-7	few	TRBD1	CASSSLTGIEYEQYF	TGTGCCAGCAGTTCGCTGACAGGGATTGAATACGAGCAGTACTTC
TRBV2	12	TRBJ1-3	NA	NA	CASRGLSGTIYF	TGTGCCAGCAGAGGTTTATCCGGCACCATATATTTT
TRBV27	14	TRBJ1-5	once	TRBD1	CASSPGQINQPQHF	TGTGCCAGCAGTCCGGGACAGATCAATCAGCCCCAGCATTTT
TRBV6-2/TRBV6-3	14	TRBJ2-5	few	TRBD2	CASKWRESEETQYF	TGTGCCAGCAAATGGCGGGAGAGTGAGGAGACCCAGTACTTC
TRBV2	14	TRBJ1-1	NA	NA	CASSEQEIRTEAFF	TGTGCCAGCAGTGAGCAGGAGATAAGAACTGAAGCTTTCTTT
TRBV18	12	TRBJ1-1	NA	NA	CASSPPRAEAFF	TGTGCCAGCTCACCACCACGGGCTGAAGCTTTCTTT
TRBV20-1	14	TRBJ2-7	NA	TRBD1	CSAHSGTGSYEQYF	TGCAGTGCTCACTCCGGGACAGGGTCTTACGAGCAGTACTTC
TRBV11-2	13	TRBJ2-1	many	NA	CASSLGLYNEQFF	TGTGCCAGCAGCTTAGGACTATACAATGAGCAGTTCTTC
TRBV7-9	14	TRBJ1-5	few	NA	CASSSVYSNQPQHF	TGTGCCAGCAGCTCCGTGTATAGCAATCAGCCCCAGCATTTT
TRBV12-3/TRBV12-4	16	TRBJ2-1	many	TRBD2	CASNDRGTSGRSEQFF	TGTGCCAGCAACGATCGCGGGACTAGCGGGAGGAGTGAGCAGTTCTTC
TRBV13	15	TRBJ2-5	NA	TRBD2	CASSFRTSGAETQYF	TGTGCCAGCAGCTTCCGGACTAGCGGGGCTGAGACCCAGTACTTC
TRBV5-1	14	TRBJ2-3	many	NA	CASSSPGTEDTQYF	TGCGCCAGCAGCTCTCCCGGGACTGAAGATACGCAGTATTTT